A single sample is the source of the 2 T cell receptor beta chains below, sequenced in a study of T cell clonality in common variable immunodeficiency. Repertoires were generated with immunoSEQ multiplex PCR, while TCRdb's copy carries only in-frame clones and drops some. In total the sample includes roughly 58,000 clones, none of them seen once. Material for sequencing was peripheral blood mononuclear cells. The receptors here all came from a person between 18 and 75 years old in good health.

This clone was observed at least ten times. Read data end 3 residues before the CDR3 end; the end is taken from the germline J gene. The V gene is TRBV20-1, the J gene TRBJ2-1; 12 bases agree with TRBD2. Per germline, CDR1 DFQATT and CDR2 SNEGSKA (reference sequence). The J segment lost 1 base and the V segment lost 1 base, leaving 8 bases of the junction unmatched. The CDR3 consists of 18 residues. CDR3 residues: CSARGLTSGSGSYNEQFF. The part of the CDR3 DNA that was read is TGCAGTGCTAGAGGGCTGACTAGCGGGAGTGGGTCCTACAATGAG.

This clone appeared many times. One end of the junction fails to match germline, which may point to a read error. The sequence runs out 3 residues before the end of the CDR3; the remainder is reconstructed from the germline J gene. The J gene is TRBJ2-2, the V gene TRBV6-1; TRBD2 agrees at 8 bases. Germline V gene lookup returns CDR1 MNHNS and CDR2 SASEGT. This CDR3 has 19 residues. Incomplete CDR3 DNA: TGTGCCAGCAGGGAAGTCGGGAGCCCACTAGCGGCTAACACCGGGGAG. Encoded protein: CASREVGSPLAANTGE. The whole CDR3 protein is CASREVGSPLAANTGELFF.